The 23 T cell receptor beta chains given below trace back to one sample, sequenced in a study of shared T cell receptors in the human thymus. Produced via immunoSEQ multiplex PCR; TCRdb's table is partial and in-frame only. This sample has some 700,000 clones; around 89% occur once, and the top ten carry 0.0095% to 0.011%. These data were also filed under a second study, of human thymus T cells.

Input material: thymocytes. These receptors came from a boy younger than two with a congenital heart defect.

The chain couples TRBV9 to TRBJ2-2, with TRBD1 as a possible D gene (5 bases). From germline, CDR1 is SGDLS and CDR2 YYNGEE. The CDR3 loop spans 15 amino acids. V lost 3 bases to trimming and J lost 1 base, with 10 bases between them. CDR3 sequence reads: CASSDDSQNTGELFF. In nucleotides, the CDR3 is TGTGCCAGCAGCGACGACAGTCAGAACACCGGGGAGCTGTTTTTT.

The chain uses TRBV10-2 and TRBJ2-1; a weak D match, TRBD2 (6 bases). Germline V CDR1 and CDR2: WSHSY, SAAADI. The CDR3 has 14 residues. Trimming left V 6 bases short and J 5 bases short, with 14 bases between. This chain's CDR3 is CASSRRDLHNEQFF. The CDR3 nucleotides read TGCGCCAGCAGCAGGCGGGACTTGCACAATGAGCAGTTCTTC.

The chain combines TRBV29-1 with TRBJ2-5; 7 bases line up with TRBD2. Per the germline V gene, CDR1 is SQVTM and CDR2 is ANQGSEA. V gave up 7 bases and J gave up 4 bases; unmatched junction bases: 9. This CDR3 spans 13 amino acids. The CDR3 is CSGGKGRGETQYF. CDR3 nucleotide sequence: TGCAGCGGTGGGAAGGGGAGGGGAGAGACCCAGTACTTC.

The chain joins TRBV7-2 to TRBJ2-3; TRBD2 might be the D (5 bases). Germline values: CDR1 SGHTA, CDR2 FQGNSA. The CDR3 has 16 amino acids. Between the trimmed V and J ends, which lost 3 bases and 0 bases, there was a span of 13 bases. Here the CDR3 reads CASSFWRRTSTDTQYF. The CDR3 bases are TGTGCCAGCAGCTTCTGGCGTAGGACTAGCACAGATACGCAGTATTTT.

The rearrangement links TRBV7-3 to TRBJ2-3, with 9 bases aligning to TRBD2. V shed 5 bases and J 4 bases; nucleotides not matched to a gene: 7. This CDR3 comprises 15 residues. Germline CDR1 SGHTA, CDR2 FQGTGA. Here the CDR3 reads CASSPGVAGADTQYF. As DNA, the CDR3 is TGTGCCAGCAGCCCTGGGGTAGCGGGAGCAGATACGCAGTATTTT.

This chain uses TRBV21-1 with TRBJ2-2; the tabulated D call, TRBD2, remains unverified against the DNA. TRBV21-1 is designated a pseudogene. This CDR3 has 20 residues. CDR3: CASSQMWVGVLAANTGELFF. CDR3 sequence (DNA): TGTGCCAGCAGTCAAATGTGGGTGGGGGTACTAGCGGCTAACACCGGGGAGCTGTTTTTT.

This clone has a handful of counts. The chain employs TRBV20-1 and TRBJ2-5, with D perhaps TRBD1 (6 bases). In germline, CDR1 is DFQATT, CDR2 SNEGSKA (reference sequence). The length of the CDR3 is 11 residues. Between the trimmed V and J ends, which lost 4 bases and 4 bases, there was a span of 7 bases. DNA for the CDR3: TGCAGTGCTAAAGGGGGAGAGACCCAGTACTTC. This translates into CSAKGGETQYF.

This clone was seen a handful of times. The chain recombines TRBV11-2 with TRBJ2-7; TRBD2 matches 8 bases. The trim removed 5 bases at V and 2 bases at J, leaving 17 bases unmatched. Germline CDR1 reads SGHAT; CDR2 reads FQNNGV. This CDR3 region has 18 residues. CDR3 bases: TGTGCCAGCAGCGCAATAGCGGGGCCGCCAAAAAGAACCTACGAGCAGTACTTC. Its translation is CASSAIAGPPKRTYEQYF. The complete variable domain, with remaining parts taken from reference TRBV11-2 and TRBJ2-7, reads EAGVAQSPRYKIIEKRQSVAFWCNPISGHATLYWYQQILGQGPKLLIQFQNNGVVDDSQLPKDRFSAERLKGVDSTLKIQPAKLEDSAVYLCASSAIAGPPKRTYEQYFGPGTRLTVT.

The CDR3 DNA follows: TGTGCCAGTAGTATGGGGCTAGCGGGAGGTATCACCGGGGAGCTGTTTTTT. As protein: CASSMGLAGGITGELFF. V is TRBV19 and J is TRBJ2-2, with 11 bases aligning to TRBD2. The trim removed 3 bases at V and 4 bases at J, leaving 7 bases unmatched. The germline gives CDR1 LNHDA, CDR2 SQIVND (reference sequence). This CDR3 is built from 17 residues.

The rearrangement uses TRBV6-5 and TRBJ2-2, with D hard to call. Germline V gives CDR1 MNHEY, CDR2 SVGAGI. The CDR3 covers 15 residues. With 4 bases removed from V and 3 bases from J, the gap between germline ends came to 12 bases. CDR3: CASSSATLYTGELFF. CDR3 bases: TGTGCCAGCAGTTCCGCGACACTGTACACCGGGGAGCTGTTTTTT.

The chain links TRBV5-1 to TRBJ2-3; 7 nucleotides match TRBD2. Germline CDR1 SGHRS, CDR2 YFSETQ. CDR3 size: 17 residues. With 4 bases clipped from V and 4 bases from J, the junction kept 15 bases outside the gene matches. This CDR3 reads CASSTRLARESPDTQYF. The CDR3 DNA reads TGCGCCAGCAGCACGAGACTAGCTCGGGAGTCCCCAGATACGCAGTATTTT.

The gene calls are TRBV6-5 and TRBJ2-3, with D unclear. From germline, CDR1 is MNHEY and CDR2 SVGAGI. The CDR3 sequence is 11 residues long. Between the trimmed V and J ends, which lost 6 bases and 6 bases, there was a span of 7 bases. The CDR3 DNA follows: TGTGCCAGCAGGTGGCGGGATACGCAGTATTTT. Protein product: CASRWRDTQYF.

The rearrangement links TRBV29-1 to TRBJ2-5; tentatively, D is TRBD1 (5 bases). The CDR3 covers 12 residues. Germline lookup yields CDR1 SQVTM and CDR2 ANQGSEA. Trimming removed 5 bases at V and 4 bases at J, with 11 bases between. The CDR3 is CSVPTGVETQYF. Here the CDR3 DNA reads TGCAGCGTTCCCACAGGTGTAGAGACCCAGTACTTC.

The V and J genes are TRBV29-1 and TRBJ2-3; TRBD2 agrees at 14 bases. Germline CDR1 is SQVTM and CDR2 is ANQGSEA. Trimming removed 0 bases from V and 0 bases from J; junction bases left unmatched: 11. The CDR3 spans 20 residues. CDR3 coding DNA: TGCAGCGTTGAAGACCCGGGACTAGCGGGAGTGATAGCTAGCACAGATACGCAGTATTTT. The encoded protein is CSVEDPGLAGVIASTDTQYF.

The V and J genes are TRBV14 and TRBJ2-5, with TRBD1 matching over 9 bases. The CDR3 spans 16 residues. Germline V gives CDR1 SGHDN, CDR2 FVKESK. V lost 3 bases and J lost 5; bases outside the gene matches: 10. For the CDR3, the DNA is TGTGCCAGCAGCCAGAGCGGGACAGGGTCCGAGGAGACCCAGTACTTC. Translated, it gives CASSQSGTGSEETQYF.

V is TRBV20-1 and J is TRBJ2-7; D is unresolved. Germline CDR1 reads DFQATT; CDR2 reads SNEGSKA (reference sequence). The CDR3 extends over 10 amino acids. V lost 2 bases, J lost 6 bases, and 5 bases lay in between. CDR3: CSARPGEQYF. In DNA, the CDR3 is TGCAGTGCTAGACCCGGCGAGCAGTACTTC.

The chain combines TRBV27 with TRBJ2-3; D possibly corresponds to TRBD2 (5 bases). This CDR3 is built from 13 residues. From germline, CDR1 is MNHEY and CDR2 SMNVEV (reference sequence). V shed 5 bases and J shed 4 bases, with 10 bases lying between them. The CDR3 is CASSGLAADTQYF. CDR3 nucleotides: TGTGCCAGCAGTGGGCTAGCTGCAGATACGCAGTATTTT.

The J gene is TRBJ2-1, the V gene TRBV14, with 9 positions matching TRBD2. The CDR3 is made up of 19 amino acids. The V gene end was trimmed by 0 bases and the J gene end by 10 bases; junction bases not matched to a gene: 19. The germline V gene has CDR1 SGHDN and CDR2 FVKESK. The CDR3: CASSQEARRFGGRADEQFF. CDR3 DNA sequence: TGTGCCAGCAGCCAAGAAGCCAGGAGGTTCGGCGGGAGGGCCGACGAGCAGTTCTTC.

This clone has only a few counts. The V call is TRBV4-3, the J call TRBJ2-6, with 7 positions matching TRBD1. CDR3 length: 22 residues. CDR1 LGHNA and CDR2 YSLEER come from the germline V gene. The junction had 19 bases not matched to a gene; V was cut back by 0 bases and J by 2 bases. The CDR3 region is CASSQDRSPDREQSPGANVLTF. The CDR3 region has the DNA TGCGCCAGCAGCCAAGATAGGTCCCCCGACAGGGAACAATCCCCTGGGGCCAACGTCCTGACTTTC.

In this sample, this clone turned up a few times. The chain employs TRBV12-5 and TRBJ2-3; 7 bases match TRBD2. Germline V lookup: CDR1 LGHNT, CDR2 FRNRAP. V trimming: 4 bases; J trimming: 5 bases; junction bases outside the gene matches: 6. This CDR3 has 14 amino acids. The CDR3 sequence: CASGWIGGGDTQYF. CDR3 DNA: TGTGCTAGTGGTTGGATTGGGGGGGGAGATACGCAGTATTTT.

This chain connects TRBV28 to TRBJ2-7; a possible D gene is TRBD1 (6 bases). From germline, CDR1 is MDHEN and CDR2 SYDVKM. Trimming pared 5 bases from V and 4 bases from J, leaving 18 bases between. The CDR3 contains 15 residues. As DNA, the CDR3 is TGTGCCAGCAGTCCCCCGGACGACAGGACTTACGAGCAGTACTTC. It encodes CASSPPDDRTYEQYF.

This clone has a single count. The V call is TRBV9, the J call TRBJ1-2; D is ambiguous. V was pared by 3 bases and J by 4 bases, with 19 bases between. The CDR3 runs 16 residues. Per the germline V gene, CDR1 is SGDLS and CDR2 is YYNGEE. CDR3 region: CASSGETDEGGYGYTF. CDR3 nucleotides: TGTGCCAGCAGCGGGGAAACCGATGAGGGTGGCTATGGCTACACCTTC.

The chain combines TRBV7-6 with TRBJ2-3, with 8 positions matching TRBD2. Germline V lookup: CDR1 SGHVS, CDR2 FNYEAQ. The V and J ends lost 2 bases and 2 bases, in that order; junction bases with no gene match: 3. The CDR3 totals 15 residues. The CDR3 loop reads CASSLSGGDTDTQYF. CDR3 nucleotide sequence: TGTGCCAGCAGCTTATCGGGGGGGGACACAGATACGCAGTATTTT. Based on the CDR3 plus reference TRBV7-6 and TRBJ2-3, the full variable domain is GAGVSQSPRYKVTKRGQDVALRCDPISGHVSLYWYRQALGQGPEFLTYFNYEAQQDKSGLPNDRFSAERPEGSISTLTIQRTEQRDSAMYRCASSLSGGDTDTQYFGPGTRLTVL.